These 24 T cell receptor beta chains originate from one sample sequenced in a study of T cell responses to AZD1222 COVID-19 vaccine. Assay used: immunoSEQ multiplex PCR; TCRdb lists only in-frame clones, some missing. The sample carries under 200,000 clones, 94% recorded once. This specimen was peripheral blood, taken on day 0 of AZD1222 vaccination. The source is an adult in good health.

The rearrangement uses TRBV29-1 and TRBJ2-4, with unresolved D. Trimming took 4 bases from V and 0 from J, leaving 13 bases between them. This CDR3 spans 15 amino acids. Germline lookup yields CDR1 SQVTM and CDR2 ANQGSEA. CDR3 in DNA: TGCAGCGTTGTCACGGACGGTCTAGCCAAAAACATTCAGTACTTC. Translation gives CSVVTDGLAKNIQYF.

This chain uses TRBV13 with TRBJ1-1; unclear D gene. The germline V and J ends were trimmed by 4 bases and 5 bases, with 14 bases remaining between them. Germline-derived CDR1 and CDR2 are PRHDT and FYEKMQ (reference sequence). The CDR3 covers 14 residues. CDR3 loop: CASSSLLGRTEAFF. The CDR3 DNA follows: TGTGCCAGCAGCTCCCTATTAGGGCGGACTGAAGCTTTCTTT. Complete variable domain (other parts from reference TRBV13 and TRBJ1-1): AAGVIQSPRHLIKEKRETATLKCYPIPRHDTVYWYQQGPGQDPQFLISFYEKMQSDKGSIPDRFSAQQFSDYHSELNMSSLELGDSALYFCASSSLLGRTEAFFGQGTRLTVV.

The V call is TRBV13, the J call TRBJ2-7, with 8 bases aligning to TRBD2. Trimming took 3 bases from V and 2 from J; bases not matched to a gene: 3. The germline V gene has CDR1 PRHDT and CDR2 FYEKMQ (reference sequence). This CDR3 spans 14 amino acids. The CDR3 coding sequence is TGTGCCAGCAGCTTCGGACTAGCAGCCTACGAGCAGTACTTC. Protein: CASSFGLAAYEQYF.

V gene TRBV30 combines with J gene TRBJ1-1; D ambiguous. The germline V and J ends were trimmed by 5 bases and 6 bases, with 19 bases remaining between them. The CDR3 length is 14 residues. Germline V CDR1 and CDR2: GTSNPN, SVGIG (reference sequence). DNA of the CDR3: TGTGCCTGGGCGACCTGGACCCACCCCCCTGAAGCTTTCTTT. It codes for CAWATWTHPPEAFF.

The gene calls are TRBV3-1 (or the pseudogene TRBV3-2) and TRBJ2-1; 7 bases match TRBD1. The germline V gene has CDR1 LGHDT and CDR2 YNNKEL (reference sequence). With 5 bases clipped from V and 12 bases from J, the junction kept 19 bases outside the gene matches. The CDR3 is made up of 16 amino acids. DNA of the CDR3: TGTGCCAGCAGCGTCTCAGTTCAGGGGCCTCAGGGGGTGCAGTTCTTC. Residues: CASSVSVQGPQGVQFF.

This clone was picked up one time. The chain employs TRBV7-6 and TRBJ2-4, with 8 bases matching TRBD2. Germline CDR1 SGHVS, CDR2 FNYEAQ. Trimming took 6 bases from V and 1 from J; bases not matched to a gene: 17. This CDR3 contains 19 residues. The CDR3 sequence: CASSLARAGALWAKNIQYF. DNA for the CDR3: TGTGCCAGCAGTCTAGCTCGAGCGGGGGCATTGTGGGCCAAAAACATTCAGTACTTC.

This chain connects TRBV30 to TRBJ2-1; D ambiguous. Germline V lookup: CDR1 GTSNPN, CDR2 SVGIG (reference sequence). The CDR3 totals 13 residues. V shed 2 bases and J shed 7 bases, with 12 bases lying between them. The CDR3: CAWSSLRPNEQFF. The CDR3 coding sequence is TGTGCCTGGAGTTCTCTTAGACCGAATGAGCAGTTCTTC.

The CDR3 sequence: CASRTGEVYNQPQHF. Written as DNA, the CDR3 is TGTGCCAGCAGGACCGGGGAGGTATACAATCAGCCCCAGCATTTT. This sequence joins TRBV6-5 and TRBJ1-5, with unresolved D. V was cut by 6 bases and J by 3 bases, with 15 bases left in between. Germline-derived CDR1 and CDR2 are MNHEY and SVGAGI. The CDR3 spans 15 residues.

The chain couples TRBV3-1 (or the pseudogene TRBV3-2) to TRBJ2-1, with a possible D match to TRBD2 (5 bases). V was cut by 4 bases and J by 9 bases, with 19 bases left in between. CDR3 length: 15 amino acids. The germline gives CDR1 LGHDT, CDR2 YNNKEL (reference sequence). This chain's CDR3 is CASSPKLVSRGEQFF. CDR3 bases: TGTGCCAGCAGCCCGAAGCTAGTTAGCCGGGGTGAGCAGTTCTTC.

The genes are TRBV11-2 and TRBJ2-7; D is undetermined. Trimming shortened V by 6 bases and J by 10 bases, and 10 bases separated the two germline ends. This CDR3 contains 10 residues. Germline-derived CDR1 and CDR2 are SGHAT and FQNNGV. CDR3: CASRIWNQYF. CDR3 nucleotides: TGTGCCAGCAGGATTTGGAACCAGTACTTC.

This chain uses TRBV4-1 with TRBJ1-4; D is perhaps TRBD1 (6 bases). V was shortened by 4 bases and J by 0 bases, with 15 bases between the two germline ends. This CDR3 spans 17 amino acids. Germline V CDR1 and CDR2: MGHRA, YSYEKL. The CDR3 bases are TGCGCCAGCAGCCTGGGCTCTGGACAGACAACTAATGAAAAACTGTTTTTT. The encoded protein is CASSLGSGQTTNEKLFF.

This chain joins TRBV30 and TRBJ1-1; no clear D gene. This CDR3 is 12 amino acids long. CDR1 is GTSNPN, CDR2 SVGIG, per germline (reference sequence). Trimming left V 0 bases short and J 3 bases short, with 5 bases between. Here the CDR3 DNA reads TGTGCCTGGAGTGTCGGGGACACTGAAGCTTTCTTT. As protein: CAWSVGDTEAFF.

This clone was counted a single time. This sequence joins TRBV11-3 and TRBJ2-1; no firm D call. Germline lookup yields CDR1 SGHNT and CDR2 YENEEA. V lost 8 bases, J lost 9 bases, and 14 bases lay in between. The CDR3 is 12 residues long. Here the CDR3 reads CASGSPFGEQFF. CDR3 DNA sequence: TGTGCCAGCGGATCTCCGTTCGGTGAGCAGTTCTTC.

The chain couples TRBV2 to TRBJ2-7; 7 bases line up with TRBD2. This CDR3 is 14 amino acids long. Trimming took 6 bases from V and 3 from J; bases not matched to a gene: 8. Germline V gene sequence: CDR1 SNHLY, CDR2 FYNNEI. The CDR3 spells CASRDGTTSYEQYF. The CDR3 region has the DNA TGTGCCAGCAGAGACGGGACTACCAGCTACGAGCAGTACTTC.

This clone was counted a few times. V is TRBV5-1 and J is TRBJ1-6, with 9 positions matching TRBD1. The CDR3 covers 18 residues. Germline CDR1 SGHRS, CDR2 YFSETQ. With V trimmed by 1 base and J by 8 bases, 13 bases remained unmatched. CDR3 region: CASSLRPGQGWVDSPLHF. In DNA, the CDR3 is TGCGCCAGCAGCTTGCGGCCGGGACAGGGCTGGGTAGATTCACCCCTCCACTTT.

The V and J genes are TRBV28 and TRBJ2-2; maybe TRBD1 (5 bases). Trimming stripped 7 bases from V and 4 bases from J, with 13 bases between. Per germline, CDR1 MDHEN and CDR2 SYDVKM. The CDR3 has 14 amino acids. The CDR3 nucleotides read TGTGCCAGCAACGGCAGGGCAAGCACCGGGGAGCTGTTTTTT. It translates to CASNGRASTGELFF. Drawing the rest from reference TRBV28 and TRBJ2-2, the complete variable domain is DVKVTQSSRYLVKRTGEKVFLECVQDMDHENMFWYRQDPGLGLRLIYFSYDVKMKEKGDIPEGYSVSREKKERFSLILESASTNQTSMYLCASNGRASTGELFFGEGSRLTVL.

The V gene is TRBV27, the J gene TRBJ1-1, with a tentative D call TRBD1 (5 bases). V lost 0 bases and J 5 bases, leaving 22 bases between the germline ends. The germline V gene encodes CDR1 MNHEY and CDR2 SMNVEV (reference sequence). This CDR3 spans 18 amino acids. In nucleotides, the CDR3 is TGTGCCAGCAGTTTATCGATAATGTGGGAGGGGCCGGGGACTGAAGCTTTCTTT. Its translation is CASSLSIMWEGPGTEAFF.

This clone has a single count. The chain employs TRBV30 and TRBJ2-7, with D unresolved. The CDR3 runs 14 residues. V gave up 8 bases and J gave up 0 bases, with 17 bases separating them. The germline V gene encodes CDR1 GTSNPN and CDR2 SVGIG (reference sequence). CDR3 sequence reads: CAGTGSNPSYEQYF. The CDR3 nucleotides are TGTGCCGGAACCGGAAGTAACCCCTCCTACGAGCAGTACTTC. Full variable domain (outside the CDR3, taken from reference TRBV30 and TRBJ2-7): SQTIHQWPATLVQPVGSPLSLECTVEGTSNPNLYWYRQAAGRGLQLLFYSVGIGQISSEVPQNLSASRPQDRQFILSSKKLLLSDSGFYLCAGTGSNPSYEQYFGPGTRLTVT.

This clone is a singleton in its sample. The chain links TRBV28 to TRBJ1-1; no firm D call. Per the germline V gene, CDR1 is MDHEN and CDR2 is SYDVKM. The V end lost 3 bases, the J end lost 0 bases, and 14 bases lay between the germline ends. There are 16 residues in the CDR3. In DNA, the CDR3 is TGTGCCAGCAGTTTGACACGGCGAGGAGTGAACACTGAAGCTTTCTTT. Protein sequence: CASSLTRRGVNTEAFF.

The chain has TRBV20-1 and TRBJ1-6; no clear D gene. V lost 5 bases and J lost 14, with 13 bases in between. The germline CDR1 and CDR2 sequences are DFQATT and SNEGSKA (reference sequence). The CDR3 extends over 11 amino acids. As DNA, the CDR3 is TGCAGTGCTTTCTCGGCCGGGGCCCTCCACTTT. Its protein product is CSAFSAGALHF.

This clone has just a few counts. The CDR3 nucleotides read TGTGCCAGCAGTCCCGGCCGGCCCAGAGGGCAGTACTTC. It is translated as CASSPGRPRGQYF. The chain recombines TRBV27 with TRBJ2-7; D is undetermined. The CDR3 loop spans 13 amino acids. In germline, CDR1 is MNHEY, CDR2 SMNVEV (reference sequence). V was pared by 5 bases and J by 9 bases, with 17 bases between.

The chain combines TRBV6-5 with TRBJ1-2; D is perhaps TRBD1 (6 bases). Looked up from germline, CDR1 is MNHEY and CDR2 is SVGAGI. This CDR3 comprises 15 residues. The V gene lost 0 bases and the J gene lost 7 bases, with 15 bases spanning the gap. Here the CDR3 reads CASSYSGGRGSGYTF. In nucleotides, the CDR3 is TGTGCCAGCAGTTACTCTGGCGGCAGGGGCAGTGGCTACACCTTC.

The rearrangement uses TRBV6-5 and TRBJ1-1; 7 bases are a match to TRBD1. V trimming: 5 bases; J trimming: 2 bases; junction bases outside the gene matches: 8. This CDR3 contains 15 residues. Looked up from germline, CDR1 is MNHEY and CDR2 is SVGAGI. CDR3 in amino acids: CASSLYGTANTEAFF. DNA for the CDR3: TGTGCCAGCAGTCTATACGGGACAGCTAACACTGAAGCTTTCTTT.

The gene calls are TRBV10-3 and TRBJ2-3; D possibly matches TRBD1 or TRBD2 (6 bases each). CDR1 is ENHRY and CDR2 is SYGVKD in the germline V gene. The CDR3 extends over 13 amino acids. V lost 6 bases, J lost 6 bases, and 13 bases lay in between. The chain's CDR3 is CAIRGAGRDTQYF. DNA of the CDR3: TGTGCCATCAGGGGGGCGGGGAGGGATACGCAGTATTTT.